These T cell receptor beta chains were read from a single sample in a study of blood T cell repertoires in COVID-19. Method: immunoSEQ multiplex PCR; TCRdb's copy keeps in-frame clones and lacks some. Altogether about 210,000 clones are present, 75% to 85% being singletons, with the ten largest covering approximately 2.3%. Sequencing was done on a sample of peripheral blood. All receptors derive from a woman aged 70-85 years with COVID-19, enrolled during active disease. Each CDR3 is given with its conserved first and last residue. The D gene is left open where the match is weak. For some rows the clone size is stated as once, few or many, or as a class when expanded; others skip it.

CDR3 length	V gene	D gene	clone size	J gene	CDR3 DNA	CDR3 protein
13	TRBV5-1	-	few	TRBJ1-1	TGCGCCAGCAGCGCCGGGGGGAACACTGAAGCTTTCTTT	CASSAGGNTEAFF
12	TRBV7-9	TRBD1	few	TRBJ1-1	TGTGCCAGCAGCGGAACAGGGGGCATAGCTTTCTTT	CASSGTGGIAFF
15	TRBV24-1	TRBD1	-	TRBJ1-5	TGTGCCACCAGTGATCGGACAGGGGTTCCTCAGCCCCAGCATTTT	CATSDRTGVPQPQHF
13	TRBV7-2	TRBD1	-	TRBJ2-3	TGTGTCGAGAGGACAGGGAATACAGATACGCAGTATTTT	CVERTGNTDTQYF
18	TRBV24-1	TRBD1	-	TRBJ2-3	TGTGCCACCAGTGATTACCTAGGGACAGGGGATACCCCAGATACGCAGTATTTT	CATSDYLGTGDTPDTQYF
20	TRBV14	-	-	TRBJ1-2	TGTGCCAGCAGCCAAGATAACTACCGTTACGGCCGGGCGCGGGACTATGGCTACACCTTC	CASSQDNYRYGRARDYGYTF
12	TRBV29-1	-	-	TRBJ2-7	TGCAGTTTCGTCAGGAACCGGTACGAGCAGTACTTC	CSFVRNRYEQYF
14	TRBV29-1	TRBD2	-	TRBJ2-7	TGCAGCGTTGTATCTAGCGGGAGTTTCTACGAGCAGTACTTC	CSVVSSGSFYEQYF
18	TRBV12-1	-	-	TRBJ2-2	TGTGCCAGCAGCGTTCCGGGACTAGCGGGGACGAACACCGGGGAGCTGTTTTTT	CASSVPGLAGTNTGELFF
13	TRBV6-5	-	-	TRBJ2-7	TGTGCCAGCTCCCAATCAGTGTACTACGAGCAGTACTTC	CASSQSVYYEQYF
16	TRBV5-1	TRBD2	once	TRBJ2-1	TGCGCCAGCAGCTTGGGGACTAGCGGGAGGAGGGATGAGCAGTTCTTC	CASSLGTSGRRDEQFF
15	TRBV12-5	TRBD1	-	TRBJ1-4	TGTGCTAGTGGTTTAAGACAGGGGGTTGGTGAAAAACTGTTTTTT	CASGLRQGVGEKLFF
15	TRBV5-4	-	-	TRBJ1-3	TGTGCCAGCAGCCGTGCGGGGAGCTCTGGAAACACCATATATTTT	CASSRAGSSGNTIYF
15	TRBV11-1	TRBD1	-	TRBJ1-2	TGTGCCAGCAGCCCGGACAGGCGGAGACGCTATGGCTACACCTTC	CASSPDRRRRYGYTF
14	TRBV5-4	TRBD2	-	TRBJ2-7	TGTGCCAGCAGCACCGGGGGGGACCCCTACGAGCAGTACTTC	CASSTGGDPYEQYF
15	TRBV27	TRBD1	-	TRBJ2-7	TGTGCCAGCGGGCTGGTGGGGACAGCAGCCTACGAGCAGTACTTC	CASGLVGTAAYEQYF
15	TRBV19	TRBD1	-	TRBJ1-2	TGTGCCAGTAGAGCCCGGGACAGGGGGTTTTATGGCTACACCTTC	CASRARDRGFYGYTF
14	TRBV7-6	-	-	TRBJ2-5	TGTGCCAGCAGCTTGTGGGGGCGAGGTGAGACCCAGTACTTC	CASSLWGRGETQYF
13	TRBV27	-	-	TRBJ2-1	TGTGCCAGCAGTCTCATCAGTGCGGGGGAGCAGTTCTTC	CASSLISAGEQFF
14	TRBV7-9	TRBD1	-	TRBJ1-2	TGTGCCAGCAGCTTACCTACAGGGGTCTATGGCTACACCTTC	CASSLPTGVYGYTF
14	TRBV5-5	-	-	TRBJ1-4	TGTGCCAGCAGCCTCGACAGGTGGAGAGAAAAACTGTTTTTT	CASSLDRWREKLFF
12	TRBV3-1/TRBV3-2	-	once	TRBJ1-2	TGTGCCAGCAGCCAGAGGGACACCGGCTACACCTTC	CASSQRDTGYTF
11	TRBV6-5	-	-	TRBJ1-1	TGTGCCAGCGAGGAATGGACAGAAGCTTTCTTT	CASEEWTEAFF
15	TRBV6-5	-	-	TRBJ1-4	TGTGCCAGCAGTCGGACTCGCTCAACTAATGAAAAACTGTTTTTT	CASSRTRSTNEKLFF
10	TRBV20-1	-	-	TRBJ1-1	TGCAGTGCTGGTAGCTCTGAAGCTTTCTTT	CSAGSSEAFF
18	TRBV4-3	TRBD1	-	TRBJ1-1	TGCGCCAGCAGCCAATTCTCTACCGGGGACAGATTGAACACTGAAGCTTTCTTT	CASSQFSTGDRLNTEAFF
15	TRBV19	TRBD2	-	TRBJ2-5	TGTGCCAGTAGTATGGAAAGATCGGGGGGGGAGACCCAGTACTTC	CASSMERSGGETQYF
15	TRBV11-3	-	-	TRBJ2-1	TGTGCCAGCAGCTCAAGACAGGTTATGTACAATGAGCAGTTCTTC	CASSSRQVMYNEQFF
15	TRBV7-6	TRBD1	-	TRBJ1-6	TGTGCCAGCAGCTCCACCGACAGGGGGGGATCACCCCTCCACTTT	CASSSTDRGGSPLHF
16	TRBV7-2	-	few	TRBJ1-3	TGTGCCAGCAGCTTAGGTTTGAGTTCACCTGGAAACACCATATATTTT	CASSLGLSSPGNTIYF
14	TRBV9	-	-	TRBJ2-1	TGTGCCAGCAGCGTTCCCGACAGTAACAATGAGCAGTTCTTC	CASSVPDSNNEQFF
15	TRBV6-5	-	-	TRBJ1-5	TGTGCCAGCACCTACATACGCGGAGACAATCAGCCCCAGCATTTT	CASTYIRGDNQPQHF
16	TRBV6-1	TRBD1	-	TRBJ2-2	TGTGCCAGCAGTGTTGGGGGGACAGGGAACACCGGGGAGCTGTTTTTT	CASSVGGTGNTGELFF
17	TRBV19	-	-	TRBJ1-4	TGTGCCAGTAGAAGGGGACACCACATTGCGGTTAATGAAAAACTGTTTTTT	CASRRGHHIAVNEKLFF
15	TRBV7-8	TRBD1	-	TRBJ2-5	TGTGCCAGCAGCTTAGTGGGACAGGGGAGGGAGACCCAGTACTTC	CASSLVGQGRETQYF
13	TRBV7-9	-	once	TRBJ1-1	TGTGCCAGCAGCACAACGGGGAACACTGAAGCTTTCTTT	CASSTTGNTEAFF
14	TRBV2	TRBD2	-	TRBJ2-1	TGTGCCAGAACTAGCGGGAAGGGACTCAATGAGCAGTTCTTC	CARTSGKGLNEQFF
15	TRBV6-5	-	-	TRBJ1-5	TGTGCCAGTAGTCCTCAGGGATTAAGCAATCAGCCCCAGCATTTT	CASSPQGLSNQPQHF
14	TRBV16	-	-	TRBJ1-1	TGTGCCAGCAGCCAATCGTCCGGCGGCACTGAAGCTTTCTTT	CASSQSSGGTEAFF
15	TRBV5-1	-	-	TRBJ1-2	TGCGCCAGCACCCCCGGCCCGGGACAACTTTATGGCTACACCTTC	CASTPGPGQLYGYTF
15	TRBV3-1/TRBV3-2	TRBD2	-	TRBJ2-3	TGTGCCAGCAGCCAAAGACTAGCGGGCACAGATACGCAGTATTTT	CASSQRLAGTDTQYF
14	TRBV7-3	-	-	TRBJ2-1	TGTGCCAGCAGCTTCGGGACTGCCGACAATGAGCAGTTCTTC	CASSFGTADNEQFF
16	TRBV6-4	TRBD1	-	TRBJ2-2	TGTGCCAGCAGTGTGGGACAGGGGGCAAACACCGGGGAGCTGTTTTTT	CASSVGQGANTGELFF
16	TRBV25-1	TRBD1	few	TRBJ1-6	TGTGCCAGCAGGGAGACAGGGAGTCAGGGTGAATTACCCCTCCACTTT	CASRETGSQGELPLHF
13	TRBV7-2	-	-	TRBJ1-5	TGTGCCAGCAGCTTATCAGGGCCCGGGCCCCAGCATTTT	CASSLSGPGPQHF
14	TRBV6-2/TRBV6-3	-	-	TRBJ2-5	TGTGCCAGCAGTTACCGCGGGGTGGGAGAGACCCAGTACTTC	CASSYRGVGETQYF
12	TRBV12-3/TRBV12-4	-	-	TRBJ1-1	TGTGCCAGCAGCAGTGGGCCCTATGAAGCTTTCTTT	CASSSGPYEAFF
14	TRBV30	TRBD1	few	TRBJ1-4	TGTGCCTGGAGGTCGGGACAGGGGAATGAAAAACTGTTTTTT	CAWRSGQGNEKLFF
14	TRBV19	TRBD2	-	TRBJ2-7	TGTGCCAGTAGCATCGGGGAGGGGCCCTACGAGCAGTACTTC	CASSIGEGPYEQYF
15	TRBV7-8	TRBD1	-	TRBJ1-2	TGTGCCAGCAGCATTACAGGGACAGGCGACTATGGCTACACCTTC	CASSITGTGDYGYTF
12	TRBV9	-	-	TRBJ2-2	TGTGCCAGCAGCGTAGTATCCGGGGAGCTGTTTTTT	CASSVVSGELFF
14	TRBV23-1	-	-	TRBJ2-1	TGCGCCAGCAGTCAAGCTCTTTCTCGTAGCGAGCAGTTCTTC	CASSQALSRSEQFF
15	TRBV5-1	-	-	TRBJ2-1	TGCGCCAGCAGCTTGGTTGGACAGAGTTACAATGAGCAGTTCTTC	CASSLVGQSYNEQFF
17	TRBV7-2	TRBD2	-	TRBJ2-3	TGTGCCAGCAGCTTAGAGGGACTAGCGGCTAGCACAGATACGCAGTATTTT	CASSLEGLAASTDTQYF
17	TRBV2	TRBD1	-	TRBJ1-5	TGTGCCAGCAGCGTACAGGGGGCGACTTATAGCAATCAGCCCCAGCATTTT	CASSVQGATYSNQPQHF